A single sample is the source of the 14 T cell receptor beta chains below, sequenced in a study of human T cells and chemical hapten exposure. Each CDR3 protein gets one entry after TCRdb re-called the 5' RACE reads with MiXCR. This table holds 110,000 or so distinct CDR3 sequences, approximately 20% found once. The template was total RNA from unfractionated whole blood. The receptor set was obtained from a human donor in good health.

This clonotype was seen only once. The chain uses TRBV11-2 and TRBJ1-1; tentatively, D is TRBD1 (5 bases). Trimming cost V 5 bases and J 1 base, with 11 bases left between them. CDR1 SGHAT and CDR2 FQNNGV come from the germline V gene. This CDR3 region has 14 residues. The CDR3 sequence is CASSGGVANTEAFF. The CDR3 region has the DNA TGTGCCAGCAGCGGGGGGGTAGCGAACACTGAAGCTTTCTTT.

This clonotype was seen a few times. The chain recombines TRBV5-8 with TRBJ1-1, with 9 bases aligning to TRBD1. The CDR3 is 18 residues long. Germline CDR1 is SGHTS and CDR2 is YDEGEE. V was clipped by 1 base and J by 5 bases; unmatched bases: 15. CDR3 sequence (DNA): TGTGCCAGCAGCTTGACCATCCGGGGTTCCGACAGGGGGACTGAAGCTTTCTTT. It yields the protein CASSLTIRGSDRGTEAFF.

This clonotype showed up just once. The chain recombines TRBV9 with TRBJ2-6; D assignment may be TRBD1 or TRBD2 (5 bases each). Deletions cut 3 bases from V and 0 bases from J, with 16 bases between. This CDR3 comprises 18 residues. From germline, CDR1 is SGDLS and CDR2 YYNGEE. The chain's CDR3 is CASSAYQGPNSGANVLTF. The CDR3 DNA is TGTGCCAGCAGCGCGTATCAGGGACCCAACTCTGGGGCCAACGTCCTGACTTTC.

The CDR3 sequence: CASSPQMGQGMNTEAFF. As DNA, the CDR3 is TGTGCCAGCTCACCACAGATGGGACAGGGAATGAACACTGAAGCTTTCTTT. The chain combines TRBV18 with TRBJ1-1, with 9 bases lining up with TRBD1. The germline gives CDR1 KGHSH, CDR2 LQKENI. Germline trimming cut 1 base from V and 0 bases from J; bases unmatched to any gene: 6. This CDR3 region has 17 residues.

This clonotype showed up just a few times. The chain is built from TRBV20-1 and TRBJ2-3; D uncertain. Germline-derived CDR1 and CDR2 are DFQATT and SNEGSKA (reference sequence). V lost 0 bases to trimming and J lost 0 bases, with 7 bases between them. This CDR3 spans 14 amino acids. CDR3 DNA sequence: TGCAGTGCTAGAGAGGCCCGGAGCACAGATACGCAGTATTTT. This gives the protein CSAREARSTDTQYF.

The CDR3 DNA sequence: TGCAGTGCTAAGAACCATTGGGACAGCACCTACGAGCAGTACTTC. Protein product: CSAKNHWDSTYEQYF. The chain joins TRBV20-1 to TRBJ2-7; 7 bases match TRBD1. This CDR3 comprises 15 residues. V lost 4 bases, J lost 2 bases, and 11 bases stayed unmatched. Germline V gene data show CDR1 as DFQATT and CDR2 as SNEGSKA (reference sequence).

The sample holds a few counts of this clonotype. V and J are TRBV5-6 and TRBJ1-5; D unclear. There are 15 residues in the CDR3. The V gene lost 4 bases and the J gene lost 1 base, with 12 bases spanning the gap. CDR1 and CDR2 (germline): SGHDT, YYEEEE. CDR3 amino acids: CASSRGRISNQPQHF. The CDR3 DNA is TGTGCCAGCAGCCGCGGGCGTATCAGCAATCAGCCCCAGCATTTT.

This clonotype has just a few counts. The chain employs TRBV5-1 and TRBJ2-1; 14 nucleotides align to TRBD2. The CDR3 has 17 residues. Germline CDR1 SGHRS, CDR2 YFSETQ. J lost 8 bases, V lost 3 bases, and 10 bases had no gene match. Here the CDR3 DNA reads TGCGCCAGCAGCTCCGGGACTAGCGGGAGCCGGGTTGATGAGCAGTTCTTC. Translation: CASSSGTSGSRVDEQFF.

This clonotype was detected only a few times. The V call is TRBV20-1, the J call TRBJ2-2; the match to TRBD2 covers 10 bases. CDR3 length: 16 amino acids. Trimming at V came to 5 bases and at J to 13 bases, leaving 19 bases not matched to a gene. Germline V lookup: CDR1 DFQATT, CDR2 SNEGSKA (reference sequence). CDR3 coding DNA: TGCAGTGCTCCAGAGACTAGCGGGCCTCAGGGGCGTTGGCTGTTTTTT. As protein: CSAPETSGPQGRWLFF.

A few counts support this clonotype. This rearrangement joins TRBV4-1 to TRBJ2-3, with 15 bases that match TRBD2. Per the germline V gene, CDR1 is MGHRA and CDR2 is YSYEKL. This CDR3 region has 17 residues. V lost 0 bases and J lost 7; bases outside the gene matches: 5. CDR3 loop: CASSQEGLAGGGNTQYF. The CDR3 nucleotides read TGCGCCAGCAGCCAAGAAGGACTAGCGGGAGGGGGAAATACGCAGTATTTT.

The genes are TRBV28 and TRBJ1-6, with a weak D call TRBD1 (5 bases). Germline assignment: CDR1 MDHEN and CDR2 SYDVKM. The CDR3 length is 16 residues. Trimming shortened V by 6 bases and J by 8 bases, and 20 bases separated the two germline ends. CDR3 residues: CASSLSVPSGHSPLHF. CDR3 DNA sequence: TGTGCCAGCAGCCTCTCTGTTCCATCGGGGCATTCACCCCTCCACTTT.

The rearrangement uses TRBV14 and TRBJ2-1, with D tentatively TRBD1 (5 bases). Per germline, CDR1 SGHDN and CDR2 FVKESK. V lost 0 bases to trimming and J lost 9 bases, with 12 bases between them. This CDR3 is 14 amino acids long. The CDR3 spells CASSQDRGLSEQFF. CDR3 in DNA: TGTGCCAGCAGCCAAGATAGGGGCTTGAGTGAGCAGTTCTTC. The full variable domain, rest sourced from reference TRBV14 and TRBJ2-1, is EAGVTQFPSHSVIEKGQTVTLRCDPISGHDNLYWYRRVMGKEIKFLLHFVKESKQDESGMPNNRFLAERTGGTYSTLKVQPAELEDSGVYFCASSQDRGLSEQFFGPGTRLTVL.

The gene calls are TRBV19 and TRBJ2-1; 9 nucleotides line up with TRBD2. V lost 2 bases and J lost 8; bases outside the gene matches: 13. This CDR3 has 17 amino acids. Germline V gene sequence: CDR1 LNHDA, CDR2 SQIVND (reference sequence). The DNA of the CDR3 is TGTGCCAGTAGTATAAGCGCGGGAGGGTCCCGCCGCGATGAGCAGTTCTTC. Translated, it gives CASSISAGGSRRDEQFF.

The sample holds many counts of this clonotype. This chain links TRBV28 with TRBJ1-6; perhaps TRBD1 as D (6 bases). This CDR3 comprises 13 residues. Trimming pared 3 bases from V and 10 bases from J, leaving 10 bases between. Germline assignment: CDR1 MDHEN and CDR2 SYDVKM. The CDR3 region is CASSFQGLSPLHF. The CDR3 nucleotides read TGTGCCAGCAGTTTCCAGGGGCTGTCACCCCTCCACTTT. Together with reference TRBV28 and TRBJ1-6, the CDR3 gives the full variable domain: DVKVTQSSRYLVKRTGEKVFLECVQDMDHENMFWYRQDPGLGLRLIYFSYDVKMKEKGDIPEGYSVSREKKERFSLILESASTNQTSMYLCASSFQGLSPLHFGNGTRLTVT.